This TCR beta chain is drawn from a study of tumor-infiltrating lymphocytes in primary liver carcinoma. Regarding this clonotype: A read error is possible here, since a much larger clone lies one base away.

Taking roughly 20-34 mg of unsorted bulk tissue, the authors co-extracted RNA and DNA. The template, 450 to 650 ng total RNA, yielded TCR beta cDNA made with a constant-region primer. Libraries covering TCR beta were generated through three nested multiplex PCR rounds (using a slightly modified ARM-PCR). For 10 cycles apiece, the opening two PCR rounds ran with TRBV1-TRBV30 forward primers and a C-beta reverse primer. One entry per CDR3 protein results from TCRdb running MiXCR on the multiplex PCR reads. Found here are tens of thousands of distinct CDR3 sequences, approximately 70% of them singletons; the top ten hold 19%. There are 13 residues in the CDR3. CDR1 and CDR2 from the germline V gene are SGDLS and YYNGEE.

The specimen sequenced was liver tumor tissue from sampling region 2. Subset defined: tumor region T2, inferior pole. This sequence originates from a man aged 35-49 years with primary liver carcinoma and hepatitis B virus infection. The J gene is TRBJ2-1, the V gene TRBV9, with D hard to call. CDR3 DNA: TGTACCAGCAGCGCGACTCCCTACAATGAGCAGTTCTTC. The encoded protein is CTSSATPYNEQFF.